These 20 T cell receptor beta chains were sequenced from one sample in a study of blood T cell repertoires in COVID-19. TCRdb's table, derived via immunoSEQ multiplex PCR, lists solely in-frame clones and lacks some. The sample holds 100,000 to 120,000 clones, under 75% seen once. Sequencing was done on a sample of peripheral blood. The source of these receptors is a woman aged 55 to 70 with acute or convalescent COVID-19.

The genes are TRBV3-1 (or the pseudogene TRBV3-2) and TRBJ1-4; 9 bases fit TRBD1. After removal of 4 bases from V and 7 bases from J, the junction contained 4 bases not matched to a gene. This CDR3 has 14 residues. Per germline, CDR1 LGHDT and CDR2 YNNKEL (reference sequence). The CDR3 DNA sequence: TGTGCCAGCAGCCGTGGACAGGGGATTGAAAAACTGTTTTTT. Translation: CASSRGQGIEKLFF.

Concerning this clone itself: The sample has other DNA sequences that encode this CDR3 too. The chain employs TRBV5-4 and TRBJ1-1, with D maybe TRBD1 (6 bases). CDR1 and CDR2 (germline): SGHNT, YYREEE (reference sequence). The CDR3 spans 13 residues. Trimming took off 4 bases at V and 8 bases at J, with 15 bases between the two ends. The CDR3 nucleotides read TGTGCCAGCAGCGCCAGCCCAACAGGGGAAGCTTTCTTT. It encodes CASSASPTGEAFF.

The chain links TRBV7-9 to TRBJ2-1; 8 nucleotides agree with TRBD1. CDR3 length: 14 residues. V lost 5 bases and J lost 5; bases outside the gene matches: 5. The germline V gene has CDR1 SEHNR and CDR2 FQNEAQ (reference sequence). As DNA, the CDR3 is TGTGCCAGCAGCCCAGGGGGCAGCGACAATGAGCAGTTCTTC. It specifies CASSPGGSDNEQFF.

V gene TRBV5-6 combines with J gene TRBJ1-1, with a tentative D call TRBD1 (6 bases). Germline V gene sequence: CDR1 SGHDT, CDR2 YYEEEE. The CDR3 contains 13 residues. V was pared by 4 bases and J by 6 bases, with 13 bases between. The CDR3 spells CASSQRQESEAFF. CDR3 bases: TGTGCCAGCAGCCAGAGACAGGAGTCTGAAGCTTTCTTT.

The rearrangement uses TRBV28 and TRBJ1-4, with TRBD1 as a possible D gene (6 bases). This CDR3 contains 18 residues. CDR1 and CDR2 from the germline V gene are MDHEN and SYDVKM. The V end was cut by 4 bases, the J end by 4 bases, with 22 bases between. Here the CDR3 DNA reads TGTGCCAGCAGTTCCTCCTTTGGACAGCAGGGAAATAATGAAAAACTGTTTTTT. This gives the protein CASSSSFGQQGNNEKLFF.

The chain employs TRBV10-3 and TRBJ2-3, with D maybe TRBD2 (7 bases). CDR3 length: 15 residues. Germline assignment: CDR1 ENHRY and CDR2 SYGVKD. V lost 3 bases and J lost 3, with 13 bases in between. The CDR3 is CAISDGGGATDTQYF. CDR3 in DNA: TGTGCCATCAGTGACGGAGGGGGGGCGACAGATACGCAGTATTTT.

The chain joins TRBV11-2 to TRBJ2-3; 12 bases fit TRBD2. Germline lookup yields CDR1 SGHAT and CDR2 FQNNGV. The CDR3 spans 16 residues. With 4 bases clipped from V and 0 bases from J, the junction kept 2 bases outside the gene matches. The CDR3 region is CASSSGLAGSTDTQYF. The CDR3 coding sequence is TGTGCCAGCAGCTCGGGACTAGCGGGCAGCACAGATACGCAGTATTTT.

This clone came up once. V is TRBV12-3 or TRBV12-4 and J is TRBJ1-3; no clear D. This CDR3 spans 13 amino acids. V lost 5 bases to trimming and J lost 0 bases, with 5 bases between them. The CDR3 DNA is TGTGCCAGCAGTAGGAGCTCTGGAAACACCATATATTTT. It specifies CASSRSSGNTIYF.

This chain connects TRBV28 to TRBJ1-2, with 7 bases identical to TRBD1. The CDR3 runs to 14 residues. Germline values: CDR1 MDHEN, CDR2 SYDVKM. J gave up 8 bases and V 6 bases, and 12 bases lay outside the gene matches. In DNA, the CDR3 is TGTGCCAGCAGCTTCATTCCAGGGACAGCAGGCTACACCTTC. Translating gives CASSFIPGTAGYTF.

This sequence joins TRBV7-2 and TRBJ2-7; 9 positions agree with TRBD2. J was trimmed by 0 bases and V by 5 bases; bases with no gene match: 2. Per germline, CDR1 SGHTA and CDR2 FQGNSA. This CDR3 contains 14 residues. For the CDR3, the DNA is TGTGCCAGCAGCGCGCGGGGGGGCTCCTACGAGCAGTACTTC. It translates to CASSARGGSYEQYF.

The rearrangement uses TRBV2 and TRBJ2-6, with TRBD1 matching 9 bases. The germline V gene encodes CDR1 SNHLY and CDR2 FYNNEI. The CDR3 sequence is 16 residues long. V shed 6 bases, J shed 4 bases, and the junction held 7 bases outside the gene matches. The DNA of the CDR3 is TGTGCCAGCAGGCGGGACAGGGTGGACGGGGCCAACGTCCTGACTTTC. Amino acid sequence: CASRRDRVDGANVLTF.

This sequence joins TRBV7-3 and TRBJ2-1; 7 nucleotides match TRBD2. The CDR3 is 14 amino acids. Losses at the gene ends were 5 bases for V and 5 bases for J; bases not matched to a gene: 6. The germline CDR1 and CDR2 sequences are SGHTA and FQGTGA. The CDR3 DNA reads TGTGCCAGCAGCAAAAGCGGGGCCAACAATGAGCAGTTCTTC. It codes for CASSKSGANNEQFF. Combining the CDR3 with reference TRBV7-3 and TRBJ2-1 gives the whole variable domain GAGVSQTPSNKVTEKGKYVELRCDPISGHTALYWYRQSLGQGPEFLIYFQGTGAADDSGLPNDRFFAVRPEGSVSTLKIQRTERGDSAVYLCASSKSGANNEQFFGPGTRLTVL.

The gene calls are TRBV19 and TRBJ2-3; 11 nucleotides agree with TRBD2. CDR3 length: 17 residues. The junction had 8 bases not matched to a gene; V was cut back by 4 bases and J by 2 bases. Per the germline V gene, CDR1 is LNHDA and CDR2 is SQIVND (reference sequence). CDR3 bases: TGTGCCAGTAGTACGAGACTAGCGGGGAGATACACAGATACGCAGTATTTT. Translation: CASSTRLAGRYTDTQYF. Full variable domain (outside the CDR3, taken from reference TRBV19 and TRBJ2-3): DGGITQSPKYLFRKEGQNVTLSCEQNLNHDAMYWYRQDPGQGLRLIYYSQIVNDFQKGDIAEGYSVSREKKESFPLTVTSAQKNPTAFYLCASSTRLAGRYTDTQYFGPGTRLTVL.

The chain employs TRBV9 and TRBJ2-2, with 7 bases aligning to TRBD1. Germline CDR1 SGDLS, CDR2 YYNGEE. This CDR3 is built from 14 residues. Germline trimming cut 2 bases from V and 7 bases from J; bases unmatched to any gene: 5. This CDR3 reads CASSVKGAGGELFF. The CDR3 nucleotides are TGTGCCAGCAGCGTGAAGGGGGCCGGCGGGGAGCTGTTTTTT.

V is TRBV7-2 and J is TRBJ2-5; TRBD2 matches at 13 bases. This CDR3 has 17 amino acids. The germline gives CDR1 SGHTA, CDR2 FQGNSA. With V trimmed by 1 base and J by 5 bases, 7 bases remained unmatched. CDR3 bases: TGTGCCAGCAGCTTAGGATCCACTAGCGGGGGGGCCGAGACCCAGTACTTC. It codes for CASSLGSTSGGAETQYF.

The rearrangement joins TRBV9 to TRBJ2-1; maybe TRBD2 (7 bases). The V end lost 4 bases, the J end lost 8 bases, and 16 bases lay between the germline ends. Germline V gene sequence: CDR1 SGDLS, CDR2 YYNGEE. This CDR3 comprises 14 residues. CDR3 region: CASSLRTGGHEQFF. The CDR3 coding sequence is TGTGCCAGCAGCCTACGGACCGGGGGGCATGAGCAGTTCTTC.

The J gene is TRBJ2-7, the V gene TRBV3-1 (or the pseudogene TRBV3-2); 9 nucleotides align to TRBD1. Germline loops: CDR1 LGHDT, CDR2 YNNKEL (reference sequence). With 0 bases clipped from V and 0 bases from J, the junction kept 3 bases outside the gene matches. The CDR3 covers 16 residues. CDR3 in amino acids: CASSQEQGASSYEQYF. The CDR3 DNA sequence: TGTGCCAGCAGCCAAGAACAGGGGGCAAGCTCCTACGAGCAGTACTTC.

This chain uses TRBV9 with TRBJ2-5; D possibly corresponds to TRBD2 (6 bases). Germline assignment: CDR1 SGDLS and CDR2 YYNGEE. There are 14 residues in the CDR3. Trimming shortened V by 3 bases and J by 4 bases, and 13 bases separated the two germline ends. The CDR3 protein is CASSAQGLGETQYF. CDR3 bases: TGTGCCAGCAGCGCCCAGGGACTGGGAGAGACCCAGTACTTC.

V and J are TRBV28 and TRBJ1-6; D may be TRBD1 (5 bases). Germline CDR1 reads MDHEN; CDR2 reads SYDVKM. Trimming left V 6 bases short and J 5 bases short, with 8 bases between. The CDR3 totals 13 residues. CDR3 in DNA: TGTGCCAGCAGAGGGGCGGATAATTCACCCCTCCACTTT. Protein product: CASRGADNSPLHF.

This chain connects TRBV6-2 or TRBV6-3 to TRBJ2-7; 10 bases line up with TRBD2. The CDR3 sequence is 20 residues long. Germline trimming cut 2 bases from V and 1 base from J; bases unmatched to any gene: 17. Germline CDR1 is MNHEY and CDR2 is SVGEGT. CDR3 DNA sequence: TGTGCCAGCAGTTACGATCGTCGGGCGGGTCTAGCGGGGGTTTCCTACGAGCAGTACTTC. This gives the protein CASSYDRRAGLAGVSYEQYF.